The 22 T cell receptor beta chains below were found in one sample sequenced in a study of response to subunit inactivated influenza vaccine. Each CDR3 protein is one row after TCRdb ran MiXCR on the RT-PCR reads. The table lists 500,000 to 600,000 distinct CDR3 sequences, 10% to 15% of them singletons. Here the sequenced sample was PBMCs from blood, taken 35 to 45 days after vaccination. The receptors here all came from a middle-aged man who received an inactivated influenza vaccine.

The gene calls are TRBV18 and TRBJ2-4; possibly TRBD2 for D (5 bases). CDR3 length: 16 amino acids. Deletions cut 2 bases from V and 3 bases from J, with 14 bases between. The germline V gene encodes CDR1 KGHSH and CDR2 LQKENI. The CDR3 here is CASSPEGVGVKNIQYF. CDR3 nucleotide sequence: TGTGCCAGCTCACCAGAGGGCGTAGGAGTCAAAAACATTCAGTACTTC.

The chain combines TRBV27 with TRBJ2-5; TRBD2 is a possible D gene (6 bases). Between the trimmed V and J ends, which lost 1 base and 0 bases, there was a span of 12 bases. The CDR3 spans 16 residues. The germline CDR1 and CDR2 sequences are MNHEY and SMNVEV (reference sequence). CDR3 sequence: CASSLFAGDYQETQYF. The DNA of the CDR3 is TGTGCCAGCAGTTTATTTGCCGGGGACTACCAAGAGACCCAGTACTTC.

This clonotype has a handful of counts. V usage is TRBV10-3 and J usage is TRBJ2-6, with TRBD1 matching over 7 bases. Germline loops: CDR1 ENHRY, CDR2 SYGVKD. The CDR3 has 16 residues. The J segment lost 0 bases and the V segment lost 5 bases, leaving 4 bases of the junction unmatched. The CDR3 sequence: CAISTGTVSGANVLTF. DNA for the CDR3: TGTGCCATCAGTACCGGGACAGTCTCTGGGGCCAACGTCCTGACTTTC.

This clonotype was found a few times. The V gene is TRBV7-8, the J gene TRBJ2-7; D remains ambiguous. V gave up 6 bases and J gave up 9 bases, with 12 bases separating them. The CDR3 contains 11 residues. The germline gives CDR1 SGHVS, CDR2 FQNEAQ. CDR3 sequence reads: CASRSTFGQYF. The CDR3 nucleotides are TGTGCCAGCAGGTCTACTTTCGGGCAGTACTTC. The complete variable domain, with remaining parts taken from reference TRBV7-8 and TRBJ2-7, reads GAGVSQSPRYKVAKRGQDVALRCDPISGHVSLFWYQQALGQGPEFLTYFQNEAQLDKSGLPSDRFFAERPEGSVSTLKIQRTQQEDSAVYLCASRSTFGQYFGPGTRLTVT.

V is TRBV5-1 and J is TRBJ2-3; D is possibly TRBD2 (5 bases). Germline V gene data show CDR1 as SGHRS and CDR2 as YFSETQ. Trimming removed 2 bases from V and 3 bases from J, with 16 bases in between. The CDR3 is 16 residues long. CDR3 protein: CASSLGQTIGTDTQYF. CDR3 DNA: TGCGCCAGCAGCTTAGGCCAGACTATCGGGACAGATACGCAGTATTTT.

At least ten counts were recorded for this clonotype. CDR3 residues: CASSPGANVLTF. CDR3 DNA: TGTGCCAGCAGTCCAGGGGCCAACGTCCTGACTTTC. The chain links TRBV12-3 or TRBV12-4 to TRBJ2-6; D ambiguous. The CDR3 covers 12 residues. V was clipped by 5 bases and J by 4 bases, with 3 bases between them.

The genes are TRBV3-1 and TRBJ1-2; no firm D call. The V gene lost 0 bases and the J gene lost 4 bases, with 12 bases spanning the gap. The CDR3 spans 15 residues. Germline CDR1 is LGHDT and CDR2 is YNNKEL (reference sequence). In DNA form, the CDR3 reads TGTGCCAGCAGCCAAGAATGGGGTATTCCCTATGGCTACACCTTC. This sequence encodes CASSQEWGIPYGYTF. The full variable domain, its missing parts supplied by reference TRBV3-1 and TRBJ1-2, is DTAVSQTPKYLVTQMGNDKSIKCEQNLGHDTMYWYKQDSKKFLKIMFSYNNKELIINETVPNRFSPKSPDKAHLNLHINSLELGDSAVYFCASSQEWGIPYGYTFGSGTRLTVV.

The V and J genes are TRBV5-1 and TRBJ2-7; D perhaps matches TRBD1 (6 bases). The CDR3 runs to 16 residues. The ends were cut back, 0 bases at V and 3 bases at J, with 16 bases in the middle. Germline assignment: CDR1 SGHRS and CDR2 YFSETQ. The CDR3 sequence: CASSLEGGGLHYEQYF. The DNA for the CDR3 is TGCGCCAGCAGCTTGGAGGGTGGGGGCCTCCACTACGAGCAGTACTTC.

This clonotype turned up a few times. In DNA, the CDR3 is TGTGCCACCAGTGAGAGAAGAGGGAGAATACTCGGAGATACGCAGTATTTT. This codes for CATSERRGRILGDTQYF. This sequence joins TRBV24-1 and TRBJ2-3; possibly TRBD2 for D (5 bases). Germline lookup yields CDR1 KGHDR and CDR2 SFDVKD. The CDR3 is 17 amino acids. Trimming left V 4 bases short and J 5 bases short, with 21 bases between.

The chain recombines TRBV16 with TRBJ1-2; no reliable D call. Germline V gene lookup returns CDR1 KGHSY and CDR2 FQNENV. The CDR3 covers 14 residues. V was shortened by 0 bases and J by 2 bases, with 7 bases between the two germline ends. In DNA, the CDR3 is TGTGCCAGCAGCCAATCCGTGATAAACTATGGCTACACCTTC. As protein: CASSQSVINYGYTF.

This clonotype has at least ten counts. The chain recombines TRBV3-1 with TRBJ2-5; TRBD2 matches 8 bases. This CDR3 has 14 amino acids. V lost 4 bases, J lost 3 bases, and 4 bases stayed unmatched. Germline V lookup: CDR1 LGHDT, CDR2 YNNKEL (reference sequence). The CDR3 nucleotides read TGTGCCAGCAGCCTCATTAGCGGGAAAGAGACCCAGTACTTC. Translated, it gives CASSLISGKETQYF.

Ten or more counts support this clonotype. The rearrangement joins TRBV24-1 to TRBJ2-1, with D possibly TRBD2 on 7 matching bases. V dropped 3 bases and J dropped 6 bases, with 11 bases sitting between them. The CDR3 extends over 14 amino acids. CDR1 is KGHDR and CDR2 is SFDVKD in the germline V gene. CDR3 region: CATSDTRGGNEQFF. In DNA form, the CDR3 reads TGTGCCACCAGTGATACGAGGGGGGGCAATGAGCAGTTCTTC.

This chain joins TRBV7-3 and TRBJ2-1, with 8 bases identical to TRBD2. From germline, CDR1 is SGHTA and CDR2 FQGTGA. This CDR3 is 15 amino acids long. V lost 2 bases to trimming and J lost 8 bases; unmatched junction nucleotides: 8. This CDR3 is CASSLGTSPTYEQFF. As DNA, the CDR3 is TGTGCCAGCAGCTTAGGGACTAGTCCAACCTATGAGCAGTTCTTC.

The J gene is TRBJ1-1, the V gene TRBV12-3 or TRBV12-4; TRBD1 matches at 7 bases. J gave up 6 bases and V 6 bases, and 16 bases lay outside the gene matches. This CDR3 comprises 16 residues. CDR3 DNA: TGTGCCAGCAGACCTCGGACAGGTCTAACCAGCCCTGAAGCTTTCTTT. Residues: CASRPRTGLTSPEAFF.

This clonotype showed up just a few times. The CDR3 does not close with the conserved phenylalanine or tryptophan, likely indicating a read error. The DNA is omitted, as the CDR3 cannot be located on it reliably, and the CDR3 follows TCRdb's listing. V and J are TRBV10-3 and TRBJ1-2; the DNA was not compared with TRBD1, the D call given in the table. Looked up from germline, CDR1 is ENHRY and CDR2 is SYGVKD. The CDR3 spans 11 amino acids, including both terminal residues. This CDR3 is CAISQQGRWRI.

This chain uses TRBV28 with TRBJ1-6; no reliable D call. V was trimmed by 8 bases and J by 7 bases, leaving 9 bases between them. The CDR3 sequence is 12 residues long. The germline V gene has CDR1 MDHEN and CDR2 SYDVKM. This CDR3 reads CASSKMNSPLHF. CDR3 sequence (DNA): TGTGCCAGCTCCAAAATGAATTCACCCCTCCACTTT.

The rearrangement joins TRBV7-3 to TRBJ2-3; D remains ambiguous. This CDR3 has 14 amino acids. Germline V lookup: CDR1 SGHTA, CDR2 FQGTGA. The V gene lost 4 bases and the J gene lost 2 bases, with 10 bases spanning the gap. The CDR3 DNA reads TGTGCCAGCAGCTCGCCCGGAACCACAGATACGCAGTATTTT. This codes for CASSSPGTTDTQYF.

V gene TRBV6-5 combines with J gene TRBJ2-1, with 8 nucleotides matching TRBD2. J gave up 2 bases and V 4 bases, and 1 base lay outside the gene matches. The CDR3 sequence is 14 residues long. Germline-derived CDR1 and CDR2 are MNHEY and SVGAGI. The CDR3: CASSWREAYNEQFF. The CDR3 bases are TGTGCCAGCAGTTGGCGGGAGGCCTACAATGAGCAGTTCTTC.

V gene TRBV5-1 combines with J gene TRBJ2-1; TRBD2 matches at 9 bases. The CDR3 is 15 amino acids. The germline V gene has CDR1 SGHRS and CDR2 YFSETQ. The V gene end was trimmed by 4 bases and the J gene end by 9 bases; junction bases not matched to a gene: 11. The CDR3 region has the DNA TGCGCCAGCAGCCCCGGTGCGGGAGGGCCTGGTGAGCAGTTCTTC. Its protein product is CASSPGAGGPGEQFF.

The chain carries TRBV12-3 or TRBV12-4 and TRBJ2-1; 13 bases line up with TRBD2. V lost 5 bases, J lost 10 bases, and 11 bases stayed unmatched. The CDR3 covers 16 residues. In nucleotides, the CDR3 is TGTGCCAGCAGTATGACTAGCGGGAGGCAGCTTGAGGAGCAGTTCTTC. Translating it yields CASSMTSGRQLEEQFF.

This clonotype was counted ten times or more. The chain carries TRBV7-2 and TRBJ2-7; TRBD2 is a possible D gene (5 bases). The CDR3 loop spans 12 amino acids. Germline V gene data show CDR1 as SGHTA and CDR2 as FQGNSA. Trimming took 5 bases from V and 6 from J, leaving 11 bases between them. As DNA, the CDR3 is TGTGCCAGCAGCCATGCCGGGGTCGAGCAGTACTTC. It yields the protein CASSHAGVEQYF.

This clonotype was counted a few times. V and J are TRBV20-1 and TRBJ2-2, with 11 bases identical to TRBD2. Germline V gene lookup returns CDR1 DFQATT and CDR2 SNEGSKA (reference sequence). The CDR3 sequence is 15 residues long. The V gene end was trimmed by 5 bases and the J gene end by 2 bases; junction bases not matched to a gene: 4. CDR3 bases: TGCAGTGCTCGACTAGCGGGGCGAAACACCGGGGAGCTGTTTTTT. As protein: CSARLAGRNTGELFF.